This TCR beta chain was sequenced during a study of response to subunit inactivated influenza vaccine. TCRdb analysed the RT-PCR reads with MiXCR anew, one entry per CDR3 protein. In the table there are 500,000 to 650,000 distinct CDR3 sequences, 7.6% of which are singletons. V was cut by 7 bases and J by 4 bases, with 14 bases left in between. This CDR3 is built from 13 residues. Germline V gives CDR1 SQVTM, CDR2 ANQGSEA. The source of this sequence is a man between 50 and 69 years old who received an inactivated influenza vaccine. The sequencing here drew on PBMCs from blood, taken roughly 24 months after vaccination. The chain recombines TRBV29-1 with TRBJ1-5; D may be TRBD1 (6 bases). The CDR3 DNA reads TGCAGCGCTGGGGACACCAATAATCAGCCCCAGCATTTT. It specifies CSAGDTNNQPQHF.